This TCR beta chain was observed in a study of T cell changes during pregnancy in multiple sclerosis. TCRdb's copy holds only in-frame clones and misses some; the assay was immunoSEQ multiplex PCR. The sample lists fewer than 85,000 clones, 94% occurring once. V lost 1 base to trimming and J lost 3 bases, with 13 bases between them. The germline V gene encodes CDR1 SGDLS and CDR2 YYNGEE. The CDR3 spans 15 residues. This chain uses TRBV9 with TRBJ1-1; D is uncertain. This clonotype originated in a female donor with multiple sclerosis, enrolled in a pregnancy study. The sample here was peripheral blood, taken in the third trimester of pregnancy. For the CDR3, the DNA is TGTGCCAGCAGCGTACGCGGATCCCCCTACACTGAAGCTTTCTTT. Protein: CASSVRGSPYTEAFF.